The rows below give T cell receptor beta chains drawn from one sample of a study of T cells in Graves' hyperthyroidism and ophthalmopathy. A single record per CDR3 protein comes from TCRdb applying MiXCR to the multiplex PCR reads. The data hold about 640,000 distinct CDR3 sequences, with roughly 20% observed a single time. The material sequenced was blood. The source is a man aged 25-40 years with Graves' ophthalmopathy. Each CDR3 is given with its conserved first and last residue. The order of the fields is CDR3 length, V gene, J gene, D gene, clone size, CDR3 DNA, CDR3 protein. D genes are given only for firm matches. Not every row has a clone size; where given, it reads once, few, many or a size class.

15	TRBV20-1	TRBJ2-2	TRBD1	NA	TGCAGTGCTATCTCGGGACAGGCAAAATTCGGGGAGCTGTTTTTT	CSAISGQAKFGELFF
15	TRBV12-3/TRBV12-4	TRBJ1-2	NA	NA	TGTGCCAGCAGTTTATGGAAGGGTGAGAACTATGGCTACACCTTC	CASSLWKGENYGYTF
13	TRBV20-1	TRBJ2-5	NA	many	TGCAGTGCTAGATACAGGGAGGGGGAGACCCAGTACTTC	CSARYREGETQYF
16	TRBV6-1	TRBJ2-7	TRBD2	NA	TGTGCCAGCAGTTCCCCCGGACTAGCGGGATCCTACGAGCAGTACTTC	CASSSPGLAGSYEQYF
11	TRBV2	TRBJ2-5	NA	NA	TGTGCCAGCATGAGTGAAGAGACCCAGTACTTC	CASMSEETQYF
15	TRBV28	TRBJ2-3	TRBD2	many	TGTGCCAGCAGTTTACCTAGCGGGAGTGAAGATACGCAGTATTTT	CASSLPSGSEDTQYF
14	TRBV7-6	TRBJ2-7	NA	few	TGTGCCAGCAGCTTAAACTGGGAAAGCTCGGAGCAGTACTTC	CASSLNWESSEQYF
15	TRBV4-1	TRBJ1-1	NA	few	TGCGCCAGCAGCCAAGATTTCAGGGCGAACACTGAAGCTTTCTTT	CASSQDFRANTEAFF
14	TRBV3-1	TRBJ1-2	NA	few	TGTGCCAGCAGCCAAGGGGTAACTAACTATGGCTACACCTTC	CASSQGVTNYGYTF
12	TRBV2	TRBJ1-2	NA	NA	TGTGCCTCCGGGACCGCGCAAAAAGGCTACACCTTC	CASGTAQKGYTF
15	TRBV6-1	TRBJ1-2	NA	few	TGTGCCAGCAGTGAAGTCGGGCAGGGGAAGGGAAGCTACACCTTC	CASSEVGQGKGSYTF
14	TRBV5-1	TRBJ1-1	NA	NA	TGCGCCAGCAGCCGTCCGGCCGGGGGCACTGAAGCTTTCTTT	CASSRPAGGTEAFF
17	TRBV4-2	TRBJ2-3	TRBD2	few	TGTGCCAGCAGCCCGATCGGACTAGCGAGAAACACAGATACGCAGTATTTT	CASSPIGLARNTDTQYF
12	TRBV30	TRBJ2-1	NA	NA	TGTGCCTGGAGTGAACTAATCAATGAGCAGTTCTTC	CAWSELINEQFF
13	TRBV6-1	TRBJ2-7	NA	few	TGTGCCAGCAGACCCGACAGCTGGTACGAGCAGTACTTC	CASRPDSWYEQYF
13	TRBV12-3/TRBV12-4	TRBJ2-5	NA	many	TGTGCCAGCAGCTTAGGACTCCAAGAGACCCAGTACTTC	CASSLGLQETQYF
16	TRBV2	TRBJ1-5	TRBD1	many	TGTGCCAGCAGTGGGGGAGGCCGGGACAGCGATCAGCCCCAGCATTTT	CASSGGGRDSDQPQHF
14	TRBV18	TRBJ2-3	NA	many	TGTGCCAGCTCAGATACTACCTACACAGATACGCAGTATTTT	CASSDTTYTDTQYF
15	TRBV4-1	TRBJ2-7	NA	few	TGCGCCAGCAGCCAAGCGGGCGCGAGCTCCTACGAGCAGTACTTC	CASSQAGASSYEQYF
17	TRBV10-3	TRBJ2-1	TRBD2	NA	TGTGCCATCAGTGAGTCCGTTTGGCGGGAGGAAAATAATGAGCAGTTCTTC	CAISESVWREENNEQFF
13	TRBV11-2	TRBJ2-2	NA	NA	TGTGCCAGCAGCTTCTCCCTCACCGGGGAGCTGTTTTTT	CASSFSLTGELFF
17	TRBV14	TRBJ2-3	TRBD2	few	TGTGCCAGCAGCCAAGACGCTCAGCGGGAGAGGAGAGATACGCAGTATTTT	CASSQDAQRERRDTQYF
15	TRBV10-2	TRBJ1-6	TRBD1	NA	TGCGCCAGCAGCCAAGGACAGGGGGATAATTCACCCCTCCACTTT	CASSQGQGDNSPLHF
16	TRBV28	TRBJ2-2	TRBD2	many	TGTGCCAGCAGTGTCGGACTAGCGGGAGTCACCGGGGAGCTGTTTTTT	CASSVGLAGVTGELFF
12	TRBV28	TRBJ2-1	NA	NA	TGTGCCAGCAGAACAGGGCCGGGTGAGCAGTTCTTC	CASRTGPGEQFF
12	TRBV5-6	TRBJ1-1	TRBD1	NA	TGTGCCAGCAGCGCGGACAGGCGTGAAGCTTTCTTT	CASSADRREAFF
17	TRBV14	TRBJ2-1	TRBD2	many	TGTGCCAGCAGTCGAAGCGGGAGGATCACCTCCTACAATGAGCAGTTCTTC	CASSRSGRITSYNEQFF
17	TRBV2	TRBJ1-4	NA	few	TGTGCCAGCAGTCCCCGGGACGGTGGAGCAACTAATGAAAAACTGTTTTTT	CASSPRDGGATNEKLFF
20	TRBV28	TRBJ1-1	NA	many	TGTGCCAGCAGTTTACCCAATCCACCTGGACAGACACCGATGAACACTGAAGCTTTCTTT	CASSLPNPPGQTPMNTEAFF
15	TRBV7-2	TRBJ2-7	NA	many	TGTGCCAGCAGCCCCTTCTTGGGCGGGTCCTACGAGCAGTACTTC	CASSPFLGGSYEQYF
14	TRBV5-1	TRBJ1-1	NA	NA	TGCGCCAGCAGCTTCGAGTCAGGGGCCGCTGAAGCTTTCTTT	CASSFESGAAEAFF
16	TRBV20-1	TRBJ2-3	TRBD2	NA	TGCAGTGCCAAAAACCCTAGCGGGTCTAGCACAGATACGCAGTATTTT	CSAKNPSGSSTDTQYF
13	TRBV29-1	TRBJ1-2	NA	few	TGCAGCGTTGGGCGAGAGACTAACTATGGCTACACCTTC	CSVGRETNYGYTF
15	TRBV11-2	TRBJ2-7	NA	many	TGTGCCAGCAGCTTAGTCAGGGACCCCACCTACGAGCAGTACTTC	CASSLVRDPTYEQYF
13	TRBV19	TRBJ2-7	TRBD1	NA	TGTGCCAGTAGGGGGACAGGGGGCTACGAGCAGTACTTC	CASRGTGGYEQYF
16	TRBV3-1	TRBJ2-4	NA	NA	TGTGCCAGCAGCCCCCGACAGGAGCTAGCCAAAAACATTCAGTACTTC	CASSPRQELAKNIQYF
15	TRBV30	TRBJ2-1	TRBD2	NA	TGTGCCCGGGCCGGGGGGGGAGGTAACTACAATGAGCAGTTCTTC	CARAGGGGNYNEQFF
15	TRBV11-2	TRBJ1-2	NA	many	TGTGCCAGCAGCTCGATACAGGGTTCGTTACATGGCTACACCTTC	CASSSIQGSLHGYTF
14	TRBV28	TRBJ2-7	NA	many	TGTGCCAGCAGTTTAAGGACACGCACCTACGAGCAGTACTTC	CASSLRTRTYEQYF
17	TRBV7-2	TRBJ2-5	TRBD2	NA	TGTGCCAGCAGCTCAGAAGGACTAGCGGGAGCAGGGGAGACCCAGTACTTC	CASSSEGLAGAGETQYF
15	TRBV13	TRBJ2-1	TRBD2	many	TGTGCCAGCAGCCTGGGGACTAGCGGAGCCAATGAGCAGTTCTTC	CASSLGTSGANEQFF
13	TRBV18	TRBJ1-5	NA	many	TGTGCCAGCTCACCACCGCTCAATCAGCCCCAGCATTTT	CASSPPLNQPQHF
15	TRBV28	TRBJ1-3	NA	many	TGTGCCAGCAGTAAGTTTGCGGTGACTGGAAACACCATATATTTT	CASSKFAVTGNTIYF